The clone carrying this TCR beta chain occurred many times. No antigen is known for it. The CDR3 loop spans 12 amino acids. Trimming took 6 bases from V and 4 from J, leaving 11 bases between them. Germline loops: CDR1 SGHRS, CDR2 YFSETQ. The data were obtained in a study of metastatic and nonmetastatic thyroid tumors. Study-level background: For malignant and benign thyroid patients, tumor or nodule tissue and blood were the sources whose repertoires were compared. Findings and limits, study-wide: As reported, TCR beta diversity in blood and tumor was significantly higher in malignant thyroid tumors than in benign nodules.

Authors' analysis steps: Differences in CDR3 between clinicopathological groups were drawn on to build a classifier intended to discriminate distant-metastatic papillary thyroid cancer patients. TCRdb reanalyzed the PCR reads via MiXCR. Here the V and J calls rest on TCRdb's processing, not on the authors' analysis. The data contain 20,000 to 25,000 clones, under 25% of them singletons. All patients were untreated before thyroid surgery. This clonotype was obtained from a female donor with papillary thyroid cancer or a benign thyroid nodule (not recorded which). Some clones in this sample may be carry-over from other donors' samples. Sequencing input: tumor tissue. This sequence joins TRBV5-1 and TRBJ2-7; unclear D gene. The chain's CDR3 is CASKDHTYEQYF. The CDR3 DNA reads as TGCGCCAGCAAGGACCACACGTACGAGCAGTACTTC.